A single sample gave rise to the 21 T cell receptor beta chains below, sequenced in a study of HIV-infected children after antiretroviral therapy interruption. The treatment was: PENTA 11 planned treatment interruption arm or continuous ART arm. RNA-based 3' RACE libraries used unique molecular identifiers. Each CDR3 protein gets one entry after TCRdb re-called the 3' RACE reads with MiXCR. The sample contains tens of thousands of distinct CDR3 sequences, approximately 4% of which appear only once. Sequenced here: CD45RA+ CD4+ T cells from PBMCs, pooled from several time points, sampled from a donor given antiretroviral therapy, either interrupted or continuous. Subset of the sample: naive CD4+ CD45RA+ CD45RO- T cells. All receptors derive from a pool of human donors with HIV.

This clonotype turned up a few times. The J gene is TRBJ2-1, the V gene TRBV24-1, with TRBD2 identical over 14 bases. The CDR3 totals 16 residues. Per the germline V gene, CDR1 is KGHDR and CDR2 is SFDVKD. The J segment lost 8 bases and the V segment lost 2 bases, leaving 4 bases of the junction unmatched. The CDR3 spells CATSDSGLAGEDEQFF. Written as DNA, the CDR3 is TGTGCCACCAGTGATTCGGGACTAGCGGGGGAAGATGAGCAGTTCTTC.

At least ten counts were recorded for this clonotype. J is TRBJ2-1 and V is TRBV5-1; 9 nucleotides align to TRBD2. V was pared by 4 bases and J by 8 bases, with 13 bases of the junction left unmatched. In germline, CDR1 is SGHRS, CDR2 YFSETQ. The CDR3 is 16 residues long. CDR3 DNA sequence: TGCGCCAGCAGCGGAGTAGCGGGGGTCGATTCCGATGAGCAGTTCTTC. Translation: CASSGVAGVDSDEQFF.

Many counts were recorded for this clonotype. The J gene is TRBJ2-4, the V gene TRBV6-5; possible D gene TRBD1, 6 bases. V lost 6 bases and J lost 6, with 12 bases in between. CDR1 MNHEY and CDR2 SVGAGI come from the germline V gene. The CDR3 is made up of 13 amino acids. CDR3 in amino acids: CASSSLDRNIQYF. In nucleotides, the CDR3 is TGTGCCAGCAGCTCCTTGGACAGAAACATTCAGTACTTC.

This clonotype showed up just a few times. This chain joins TRBV6-6 and TRBJ1-2; 7 bases align to TRBD1. Germline V gene sequence: CDR1 MNHNY, CDR2 SVGAGI (reference sequence). The CDR3 is made up of 14 amino acids. V dropped 6 bases and J dropped 3; count of bases not matched to a gene: 7. For the CDR3, the DNA is TGTGCCAGCAGATTCCCTGACAGGGACTATGGCTACACCTTC. This encodes CASRFPDRDYGYTF.

In this sample, this clonotype turned up many times. The V gene is TRBV19, the J gene TRBJ2-6, with a possible D match to TRBD1 (6 bases). V was trimmed by 8 bases and J by 2 bases, leaving 16 bases between them. Germline CDR1 LNHDA, CDR2 SQIVND (reference sequence). There are 16 residues in the CDR3. The CDR3 DNA reads TGTGCCAGTGCGACAGGCCCCTTTCCTGGGGCCAACGTCCTGACTTTC. This gives the protein CASATGPFPGANVLTF.

This clonotype was counted ten times or more. V is TRBV12-3 or TRBV12-4 and J is TRBJ1-4, with a tentative D call TRBD1 (5 bases). The CDR3 spans 15 residues. V was shortened by 6 bases and J by 8 bases, with 19 bases between the two germline ends. CDR3 sequence reads: CASSLVYGDSEKLFF. The CDR3 bases are TGTGCCAGCAGCCTAGTGTATGGGGACTCGGAAAAACTGTTTTTT.

This clonotype was picked up many times. The chain couples TRBV28 to TRBJ1-1; no clear D gene. The CDR3 extends over 14 amino acids. Germline V gives CDR1 MDHEN, CDR2 SYDVKM. The V and J ends lost 8 bases and 0 bases respectively, with 13 bases between them. The CDR3 protein is CASFRFTLNTEAFF. CDR3 nucleotides: TGTGCCAGCTTTCGGTTCACCTTGAACACTGAAGCTTTCTTT.

V usage is TRBV3-1 and J usage is TRBJ1-2; D remains unclear. The CDR3 extends over 12 amino acids. V lost 4 bases and J lost 6, with 9 bases in between. Germline V lookup: CDR1 LGHDT, CDR2 YNNKEL (reference sequence). CDR3 loop: CASSRRLDGYTF. The CDR3 region has the DNA TGTGCCAGCAGCCGCAGGCTCGATGGCTACACCTTC.

This clonotype was found many times. V is TRBV12-5 and J is TRBJ2-1; D remains unclear. The CDR3 extends over 15 amino acids. Trimming removed 6 bases from V and 6 bases from J, with 18 bases in between. Germline CDR1 LGHNT, CDR2 FRNRAP. The CDR3 region has the DNA TGTGCTAGTGGCCCGTGGAGCAATCCGCGCAATGAGCAGTTCTTC. Translated, it gives CASGPWSNPRNEQFF.

This clonotype showed up just a few times. V is TRBV12-3 or TRBV12-4 and J is TRBJ2-7; D uncertain. Trimming pared 6 bases from V and 2 bases from J, leaving 11 bases between. This CDR3 is built from 13 residues. CDR3 nucleotide sequence: TGTGCCAGCAGCTCGATGGGCCCCTACGAGCAGTACTTC. Protein: CASSSMGPYEQYF.

At least ten counts were recorded for this clonotype. V is TRBV6-2 or TRBV6-3 and J is TRBJ2-3; D unresolved. CDR3 size: 15 residues. Per germline, CDR1 MNHEY and CDR2 SVGEGT. Between the trimmed V and J ends, which lost 5 bases and 6 bases, there was a span of 18 bases. CDR3 region: CASSTPSTPSDTQYF. The CDR3 DNA reads as TGTGCCAGCAGTACCCCTTCGACCCCATCGGATACGCAGTATTTT.

At least ten counts were recorded for this clonotype. The chain carries TRBV7-2 and TRBJ2-7; D uncertain. The germline gives CDR1 SGHTA, CDR2 FQGNSA. CDR3 length: 14 residues. V was trimmed by 5 bases and J by 5 bases, leaving 16 bases between them. The CDR3, as DNA: TGTGCCAGCAGCCGCGACCGTGCCCCCGACGAGCAGTACTTC. Translation gives CASSRDRAPDEQYF.

J is TRBJ2-5 and V is TRBV20-1; tentatively, D is TRBD1 or TRBD2 (7 bases each). Trimming left V 0 bases short and J 6 bases short, with 29 bases between. This CDR3 contains 19 residues. The germline V gene encodes CDR1 DFQATT and CDR2 SNEGSKA (reference sequence). The DNA for the CDR3 is TGCAGTGCTAGAGATTTAGGGGGGGCAGGGGGGCGCCAGGGCCAGACCCAGTACTTC. It is translated as CSARDLGGAGGRQGQTQYF.

This clonotype was counted only a few times. The CDR3 is CSVAPLSGNTIYF. DNA for the CDR3: TGCAGCGTCGCCCCTCTTTCTGGAAACACCATATATTTT. The rearrangement joins TRBV29-1 to TRBJ1-3; D is unclear. Germline CDR1 reads SQVTM; CDR2 reads ANQGSEA. The CDR3 totals 13 residues. Deletions cut 6 bases from V and 1 base from J, with 10 bases between.

This clonotype was counted many times. The chain recombines TRBV6-2 or TRBV6-3 with TRBJ2-1; D is uncertain. The CDR3 is 13 residues long. Trimming shortened V by 6 bases and J by 4 bases, and 10 bases separated the two germline ends. CDR1 and CDR2 (germline): MNHEY, SVGEGT. The CDR3 sequence: CASRSDGYNEQFF. The CDR3 nucleotides read TGTGCCAGCAGATCCGACGGATACAATGAGCAGTTCTTC.

This clonotype was detected many times. V and J are TRBV19 and TRBJ1-2; a possible D gene is TRBD1 (5 bases). Germline V gene lookup returns CDR1 LNHDA and CDR2 SQIVND (reference sequence). V lost 6 bases and J 8 bases, leaving 13 bases between the germline ends. The CDR3 is 12 residues long. The CDR3 coding sequence is TGTGCCAGTAGCTCCCAGGGAGGCGGCTACACCTTC. It translates to CASSSQGGGYTF.

J is TRBJ1-5 and V is TRBV12-3 or TRBV12-4; TRBD1 aligns across 7 bases. V lost 7 bases to trimming and J lost 6 bases; unmatched junction nucleotides: 9. The CDR3 extends over 14 amino acids. The CDR3: CASTIDRESQPQHF. DNA of the CDR3: TGTGCCAGCACCATAGACAGGGAAAGTCAGCCCCAGCATTTT.

This clonotype was seen repeatedly, ten times or more. The chain links TRBV6-1 to TRBJ1-4; 9 bases match TRBD1. Trimming cost V 0 bases and J 7 bases; bases outside gene matches: 3. Germline V gene data show CDR1 as MNHNS and CDR2 as SASEGT. The CDR3 loop spans 15 amino acids. CDR3 amino acids: CASSEAGDRAEKLFF. The CDR3 DNA is TGTGCCAGCAGTGAAGCGGGGGACAGGGCTGAAAAACTGTTTTTT.

This clonotype was observed a handful of times. This sequence joins TRBV5-6 and TRBJ2-3; the D gene is possibly TRBD1 (6 bases). The ends were cut back, 4 bases at V and 1 base at J, with 10 bases in the middle. The CDR3 runs 14 residues. In germline, CDR1 is SGHDT, CDR2 YYEEEE. CDR3 sequence: CASSSRTGTDTQYF. DNA for the CDR3: TGTGCCAGCAGCAGCCGGACAGGCACAGATACGCAGTATTTT.

This clonotype has a count of ten or more. The chain combines TRBV28 with TRBJ2-7, with TRBD2 matching over 8 bases. Germline-derived CDR1 and CDR2 are MDHEN and SYDVKM. CDR3 size: 13 residues. V gave up 6 bases and J gave up 4 bases; unmatched junction bases: 5. CDR3 nucleotides: TGTGCCAGCAGCATCGGGGGGGCTTACGAGCAGTACTTC. Protein sequence: CASSIGGAYEQYF.

This clonotype was observed at least ten times. DNA of the CDR3: TGTGCCAGCAGTTCGCATCAGCTAAATGAAAAACTGTTTTTT. Its protein is CASSSHQLNEKLFF. The chain has TRBV27 and TRBJ1-4; D unclear. V was pared by 4 bases and J by 5 bases, with 11 bases between. Germline CDR1 MNHEY, CDR2 SMNVEV (reference sequence). The CDR3 has 14 residues.